These 16 T cell receptor beta chains share one sample of origin, sequenced in a study of T cells in tuberculosis. The assay was immunoSEQ multiplex PCR, and TCRdb's table has in-frame clones only and misses some. Of 37,000 or so clones detected, almost 95% appear once; the ten largest clones hold 12%. The sample comprised PBMCs. These receptors originate from a donor between 10 and 35 years old with latent tuberculosis or without tuberculosis infection. Some clones in this sample may be carry-over from other donors' samples.

On this clone: At one boundary the junction diverges from the germline segment, which might be a read error. The chain links TRBV15 to TRBJ2-1, with 11 bases aligning to TRBD2. There are 14 residues in the CDR3. Germline CDR1 LNHNV, CDR2 YYDKDF (reference sequence). This chain's CDR3 is CATSRGNSGGGPVF. The CDR3 region has the DNA TGTGCCACCAGCAGAGGGAATAGCGGGGGGGGCCCGGTCTTC.

The chain links TRBV4-1 to TRBJ2-1, with 10 bases that match TRBD1. The CDR3 is 16 residues long. The junction had 10 bases not matched to a gene; V was cut back by 3 bases and J by 8 bases. Germline CDR1 reads MGHRA; CDR2 reads YSYEKL. CDR3 in amino acids: CASSHSPGQGRDEQFF. CDR3 DNA sequence: TGCGCCAGCAGCCATTCCCCGGGACAGGGGAGGGATGAGCAGTTCTTC.

The chain links TRBV6-5 to TRBJ1-2; perhaps TRBD1 as D (5 bases). Deletions cut 7 bases from V and 4 bases from J, with 16 bases between. In germline, CDR1 is MNHEY, CDR2 SVGAGI. This CDR3 contains 14 residues. For the CDR3, the DNA is TGTGCCAGCAACGCCCGACAGTTTATCTATGGCTACACCTTC. It encodes CASNARQFIYGYTF.

The genes are TRBV27 and TRBJ1-3; D remains ambiguous. From germline, CDR1 is MNHEY and CDR2 SMNVEV (reference sequence). Trimming took 5 bases from V and 3 from J, leaving 11 bases between them. CDR3 length: 14 residues. The CDR3 DNA reads as TGTGCCAGCAGTGAGCGATCCAGTGGAAACACCATATATTTT. As protein: CASSERSSGNTIYF.

The chain joins TRBV9 to TRBJ2-3, with D tentatively TRBD2 (7 bases). This CDR3 is 15 amino acids long. Trimming stripped 0 bases from V and 4 bases from J, with 12 bases between. Germline-derived CDR1 and CDR2 are SGDLS and YYNGEE. This chain's CDR3 is CASSVVGGRADTQYF. The CDR3 nucleotides are TGTGCCAGCAGCGTAGTCGGGGGGCGGGCAGATACGCAGTATTTT. The variable domain in full, completed from reference TRBV9 and TRBJ2-3, reads DSGVTQTPKHLITATGQRVTLRCSPRSGDLSVYWYQQSLDQGLQFLIQYYNGEERAKGNILERFSAQQFPDLHSELNLSSLELGDSALYFCASSVVGGRADTQYFGPGTRLTVL.

The gene calls are TRBV9 and TRBJ1-1, with D hard to call. CDR3 length equals 13 residues. Germline assignment: CDR1 SGDLS and CDR2 YYNGEE. V dropped 0 bases and J dropped 3 bases, with 6 bases sitting between them. The CDR3, as DNA: TGTGCCAGCAGCGTAGGGGCCGACACTGAAGCTTTCTTT. Protein product: CASSVGADTEAFF.

The chain employs TRBV19 and TRBJ2-3, with 7 bases that match TRBD1. V gave up 6 bases and J gave up 0 bases; unmatched junction bases: 6. Germline CDR1 reads LNHDA; CDR2 reads SQIVND (reference sequence). The CDR3 covers 15 residues. In DNA, the CDR3 is TGTGCCAGTAGCAGGGGGTGGCTTAGCACAGATACGCAGTATTTT. Translating gives CASSRGWLSTDTQYF.

This clone has just one count. The chain links TRBV19 to TRBJ2-3; 10 positions match TRBD2. Germline V gene data show CDR1 as LNHDA and CDR2 as SQIVND (reference sequence). The V gene end was trimmed by 0 bases and the J gene end by 4 bases; junction bases not matched to a gene: 7. This CDR3 has 17 residues. The CDR3 here is CASSIDPSGGAPDTQYF. The CDR3 coding sequence is TGTGCCAGTAGTATAGATCCGAGCGGGGGGGCCCCAGATACGCAGTATTTT.

The V call is TRBV30, the J call TRBJ1-5; 8 nucleotides match TRBD1. CDR1 is GTSNPN, CDR2 SVGIG, per germline (reference sequence). The trim removed 2 bases at V and 9 bases at J, leaving 9 bases unmatched. The CDR3 runs to 14 residues. The CDR3, as DNA: TGTGCCTGGAGTTTAGGGACAGGAGGACCGCCCCAGCATTTT. This codes for CAWSLGTGGPPQHF.

The V call is TRBV6-5, the J call TRBJ1-1; no clear D. The CDR3 covers 13 residues. The V end lost 5 bases, the J end lost 1 base, and 8 bases lay between the germline ends. Germline V lookup: CDR1 MNHEY, CDR2 SVGAGI. DNA of the CDR3: TGTGCCAGCAGTCGCACCGGGAACACTGAAGCTTTCTTT. Translated, it gives CASSRTGNTEAFF.

The chain carries TRBV7-2 and TRBJ2-3; weak D call: TRBD1 (5 bases). Looked up from germline, CDR1 is SGHTA and CDR2 is FQGNSA. Trimming took 2 bases from V and 4 from J, leaving 10 bases between them. The CDR3 is 14 amino acids. The CDR3 reads CASSLSRAADTQYF. As DNA, the CDR3 is TGTGCCAGCAGCTTATCCAGGGCGGCAGATACGCAGTATTTT.

The rearrangement links TRBV18 to TRBJ1-5; D remains unclear. CDR3 size: 13 residues. Deletions cut 3 bases from V and 4 bases from J, with 7 bases between. Germline CDR1 KGHSH, CDR2 LQKENI. Here the CDR3 DNA reads TGTGCCAGCTCACCGGTCGGGAATCAGCCCCAGCATTTT. It is translated as CASSPVGNQPQHF.

The chain uses TRBV25-1 and TRBJ2-5; TRBD2 agrees at 13 bases. CDR1 is MGHDK and CDR2 is SYGVNS in the germline V gene. The CDR3 is 15 amino acids. V gave up 4 bases and J gave up 13 bases; unmatched junction bases: 12. The CDR3 loop is CASSVRAGLAGRWYF. The CDR3 bases are TGTGCCAGCAGTGTGCGTGCGGGACTAGCGGGGCGATGGTACTTC.

This rearrangement joins TRBV27 to TRBJ1-5, with TRBD1 identical over 7 bases. This CDR3 is 14 amino acids long. Germline lookup yields CDR1 MNHEY and CDR2 SMNVEV (reference sequence). J was trimmed by 7 bases and V by 8 bases; bases with no gene match: 11. The CDR3 DNA sequence: TGTGCCAGCTGGATGACAGGGTCTCGACAGCCCCAGCATTTT. Its protein is CASWMTGSRQPQHF.

This clone was counted only a few times. The chain employs TRBV5-4 and TRBJ1-2; the D is unclear. V was pared by 1 base and J by 3 bases, with 13 bases between. There are 15 residues in the CDR3. Germline V gene sequence: CDR1 SGHNT, CDR2 YYREEE (reference sequence). In DNA form, the CDR3 reads TGTGCCAGCAGCTTGTCGTACAGCCCGCACTATGGCTACACCTTC. Its protein is CASSLSYSPHYGYTF.

This rearrangement joins TRBV2 to TRBJ1-4; D not certain. V lost 7 bases and J lost 5, with 11 bases in between. CDR3 size: 13 residues. In germline, CDR1 is SNHLY, CDR2 FYNNEI. This CDR3 is CASKPNINEKLFF. Written as DNA, the CDR3 is TGTGCCAGCAAGCCAAATATAAATGAAAAACTGTTTTTT.